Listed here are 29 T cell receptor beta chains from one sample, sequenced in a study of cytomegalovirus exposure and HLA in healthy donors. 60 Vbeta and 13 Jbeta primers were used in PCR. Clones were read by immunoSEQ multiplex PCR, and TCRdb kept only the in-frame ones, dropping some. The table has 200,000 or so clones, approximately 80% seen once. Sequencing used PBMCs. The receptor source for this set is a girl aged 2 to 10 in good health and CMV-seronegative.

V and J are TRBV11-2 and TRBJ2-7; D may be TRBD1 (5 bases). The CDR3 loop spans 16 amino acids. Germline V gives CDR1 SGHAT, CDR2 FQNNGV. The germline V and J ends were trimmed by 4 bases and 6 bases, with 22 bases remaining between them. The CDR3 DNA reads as TGTGCCAGCAGCTCCCAACTAACAGGTGGGGCCACCGAGCAGTACTTC. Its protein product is CASSSQLTGGATEQYF.

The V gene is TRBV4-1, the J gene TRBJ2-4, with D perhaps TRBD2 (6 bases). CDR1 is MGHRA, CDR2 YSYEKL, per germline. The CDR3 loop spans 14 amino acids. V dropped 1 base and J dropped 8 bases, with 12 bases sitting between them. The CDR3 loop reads CASSQGHGGDIQYF. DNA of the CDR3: TGCGCCAGCAGCCAAGGGCACGGGGGTGACATTCAGTACTTC.

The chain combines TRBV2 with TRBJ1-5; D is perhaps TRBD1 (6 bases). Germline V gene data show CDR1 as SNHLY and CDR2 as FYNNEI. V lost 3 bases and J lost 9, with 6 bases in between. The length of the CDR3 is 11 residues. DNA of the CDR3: TGTGCCAGCAGTGAGACAGGGCCCCAGCATTTT. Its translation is CASSETGPQHF.

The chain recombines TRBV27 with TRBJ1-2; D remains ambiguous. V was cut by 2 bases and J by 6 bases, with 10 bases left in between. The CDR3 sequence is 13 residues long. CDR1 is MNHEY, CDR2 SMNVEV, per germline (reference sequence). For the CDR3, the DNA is TGTGCCAGCAGTTTAGCGGGCGCGAATGGCTACACCTTC. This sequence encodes CASSLAGANGYTF.

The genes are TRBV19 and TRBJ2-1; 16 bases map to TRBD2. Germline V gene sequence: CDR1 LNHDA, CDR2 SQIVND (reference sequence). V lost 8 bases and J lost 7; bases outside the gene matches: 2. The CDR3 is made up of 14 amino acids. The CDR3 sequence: CASGTSGRANEQFF. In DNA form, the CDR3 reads TGTGCCAGTGGGACTAGCGGGAGGGCGAATGAGCAGTTCTTC. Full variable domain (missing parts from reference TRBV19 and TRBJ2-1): DGGITQSPKYLFRKEGQNVTLSCEQNLNHDAMYWYRQDPGQGLRLIYYSQIVNDFQKGDIAEGYSVSREKKESFPLTVTSAQKNPTAFYLCASGTSGRANEQFFGPGTRLTVL.

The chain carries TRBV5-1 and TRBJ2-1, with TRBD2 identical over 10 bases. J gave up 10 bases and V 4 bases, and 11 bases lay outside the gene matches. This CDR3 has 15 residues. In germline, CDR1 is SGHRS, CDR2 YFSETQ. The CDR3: CASSPRLAGPEEQFF. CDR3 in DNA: TGCGCCAGCAGCCCAAGACTAGCGGGTCCGGAAGAGCAGTTCTTC.

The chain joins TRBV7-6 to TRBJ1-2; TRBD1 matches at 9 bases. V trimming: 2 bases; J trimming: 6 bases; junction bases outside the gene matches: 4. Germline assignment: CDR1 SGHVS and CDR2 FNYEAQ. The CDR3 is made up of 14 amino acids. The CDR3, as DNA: TGTGCCAGCAGCTTACATCGGACAGGGGATGGCTACACCTTC. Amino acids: CASSLHRTGDGYTF.

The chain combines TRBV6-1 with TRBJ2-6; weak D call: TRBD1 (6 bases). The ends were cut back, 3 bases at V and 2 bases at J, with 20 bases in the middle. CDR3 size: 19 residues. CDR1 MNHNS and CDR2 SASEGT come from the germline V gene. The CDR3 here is CASSDRTGFAYPGANVLTF. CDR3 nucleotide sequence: TGTGCCAGCAGTGATAGAACAGGGTTCGCTTACCCTGGGGCCAACGTCCTGACTTTC.

CDR3 sequence reads: CASSSAAGGPYEQYF. CDR3 coding DNA: TGTGCCAGCAGTTCGGCAGCGGGGGGTCCCTACGAGCAGTACTTC. The J gene is TRBJ2-7, the V gene TRBV2; 9 positions agree with TRBD2. Trimming cost V 5 bases and J 2 bases; bases outside gene matches: 7. Germline CDR1 SNHLY, CDR2 FYNNEI. The CDR3 consists of 15 residues.

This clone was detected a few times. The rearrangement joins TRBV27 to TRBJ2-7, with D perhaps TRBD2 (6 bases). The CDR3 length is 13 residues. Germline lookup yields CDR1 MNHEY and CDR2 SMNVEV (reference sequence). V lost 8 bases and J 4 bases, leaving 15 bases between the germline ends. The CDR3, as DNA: TGTGCCAGCGGATTACGGGACTCTTACGAGCAGTACTTC. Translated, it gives CASGLRDSYEQYF.

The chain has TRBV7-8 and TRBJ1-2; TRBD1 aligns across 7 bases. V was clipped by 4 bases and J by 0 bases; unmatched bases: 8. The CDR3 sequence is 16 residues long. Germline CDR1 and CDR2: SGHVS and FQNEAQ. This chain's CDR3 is CASSSRDRQTNYGYTF. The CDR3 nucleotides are TGTGCCAGCAGCTCCCGGGACAGACAAACTAACTATGGCTACACCTTC.

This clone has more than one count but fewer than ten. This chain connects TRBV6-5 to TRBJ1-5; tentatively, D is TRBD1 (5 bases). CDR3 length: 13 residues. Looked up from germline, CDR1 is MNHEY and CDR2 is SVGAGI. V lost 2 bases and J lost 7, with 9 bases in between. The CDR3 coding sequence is TGTGCCAGCAGTTACATTCGGGGGCAGCCCCAGCATTTT. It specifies CASSYIRGQPQHF.

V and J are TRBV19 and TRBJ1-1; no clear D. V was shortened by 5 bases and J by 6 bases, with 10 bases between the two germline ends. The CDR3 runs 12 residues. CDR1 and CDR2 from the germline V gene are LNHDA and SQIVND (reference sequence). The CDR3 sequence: CASSRGVAEAFF. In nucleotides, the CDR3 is TGTGCCAGTAGTCGGGGTGTGGCTGAAGCTTTCTTT.

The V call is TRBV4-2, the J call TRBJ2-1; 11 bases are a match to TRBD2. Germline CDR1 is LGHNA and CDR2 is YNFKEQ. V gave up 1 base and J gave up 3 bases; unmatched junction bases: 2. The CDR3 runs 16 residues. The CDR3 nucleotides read TGTGCCAGCAGCCAAGGTAGCGGGGGGGTCTACAATGAGCAGTTCTTC. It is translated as CASSQGSGGVYNEQFF.

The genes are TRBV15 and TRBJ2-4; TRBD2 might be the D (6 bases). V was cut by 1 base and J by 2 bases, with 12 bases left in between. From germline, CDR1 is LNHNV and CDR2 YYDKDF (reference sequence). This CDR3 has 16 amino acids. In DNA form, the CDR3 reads TGTGCCACCAGCAGAGGCCCGGGGGTAACCAAAAACATTCAGTACTTC. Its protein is CATSRGPGVTKNIQYF.

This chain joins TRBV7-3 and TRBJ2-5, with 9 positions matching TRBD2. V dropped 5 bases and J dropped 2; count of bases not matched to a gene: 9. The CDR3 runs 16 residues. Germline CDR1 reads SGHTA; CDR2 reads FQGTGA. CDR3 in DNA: TGTGCCAGCAGCCCCGTTTCGCGGGGGGGACAAGAGACCCAGTACTTC. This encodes CASSPVSRGGQETQYF.

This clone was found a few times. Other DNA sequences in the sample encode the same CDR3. DNA for the CDR3: TGCGCCAGCAGCTCCACGGGGGGGCTTGAGACCCAGTACTTC. It encodes CASSSTGGLETQYF. This chain uses TRBV5-1 with TRBJ2-5; TRBD2 matches 8 bases. J was trimmed by 5 bases and V by 3 bases; bases with no gene match: 6. This CDR3 spans 14 amino acids. Germline V gives CDR1 SGHRS, CDR2 YFSETQ.

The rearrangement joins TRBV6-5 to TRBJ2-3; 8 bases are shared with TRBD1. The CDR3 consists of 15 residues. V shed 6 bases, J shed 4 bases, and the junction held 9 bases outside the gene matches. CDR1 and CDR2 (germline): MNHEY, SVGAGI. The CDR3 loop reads CASRRSGGAADTQYF. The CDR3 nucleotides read TGTGCCAGCAGACGCTCAGGGGGCGCGGCAGATACGCAGTATTTT.

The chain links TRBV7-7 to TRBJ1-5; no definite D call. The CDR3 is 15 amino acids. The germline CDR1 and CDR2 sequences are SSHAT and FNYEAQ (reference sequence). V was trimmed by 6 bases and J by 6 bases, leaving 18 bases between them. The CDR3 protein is CASRFQANGSQPQHF. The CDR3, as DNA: TGTGCCAGCAGGTTTCAGGCAAATGGAAGTCAGCCCCAGCATTTT.

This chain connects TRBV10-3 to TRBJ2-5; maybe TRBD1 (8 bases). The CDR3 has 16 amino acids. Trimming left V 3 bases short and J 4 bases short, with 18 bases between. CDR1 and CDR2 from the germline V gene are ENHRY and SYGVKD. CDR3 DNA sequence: TGTGCCATCAGTGACCCTGGACAGGGAGGGGGAGAGACCCAGTACTTC. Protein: CAISDPGQGGGETQYF.

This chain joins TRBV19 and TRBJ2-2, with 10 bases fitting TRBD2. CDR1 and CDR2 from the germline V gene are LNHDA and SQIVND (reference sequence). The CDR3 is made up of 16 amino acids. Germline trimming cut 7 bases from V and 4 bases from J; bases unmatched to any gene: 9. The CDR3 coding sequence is TGTGCCAGTAACCCGAGGACTAGCGGAAGCACCGGGGAGCTGTTTTTT. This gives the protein CASNPRTSGSTGELFF.

CDR3: CASSVAAGVSGYTF. In DNA form, the CDR3 reads TGTGCCAGCAGTGTAGCGGCAGGGGTTAGTGGCTACACCTTC. The chain carries TRBV2 and TRBJ1-2, with D perhaps TRBD1 (6 bases). Trimming removed 4 bases from V and 7 bases from J, with 16 bases in between. The CDR3 loop spans 14 amino acids. Germline CDR1 reads SNHLY; CDR2 reads FYNNEI.

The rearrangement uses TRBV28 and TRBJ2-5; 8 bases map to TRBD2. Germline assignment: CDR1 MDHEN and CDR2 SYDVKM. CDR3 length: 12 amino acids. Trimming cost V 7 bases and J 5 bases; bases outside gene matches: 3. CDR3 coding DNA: TGTGCCAGCAACGGGGGGGCGGAGACCCAGTACTTC. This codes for CASNGGAETQYF. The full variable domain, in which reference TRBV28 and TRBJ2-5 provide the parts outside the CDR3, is DVKVTQSSRYLVKRTGEKVFLECVQDMDHENMFWYRQDPGLGLRLIYFSYDVKMKEKGDIPEGYSVSREKKERFSLILESASTNQTSMYLCASNGGAETQYFGPGTRLLVL.

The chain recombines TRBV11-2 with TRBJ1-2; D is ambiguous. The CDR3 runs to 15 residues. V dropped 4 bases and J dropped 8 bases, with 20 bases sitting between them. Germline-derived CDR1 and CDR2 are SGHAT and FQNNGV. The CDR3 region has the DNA TGTGCCAGCAGCTCGGGTACCGGGCCTTCGGGAGGCTACACCTTC. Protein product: CASSSGTGPSGGYTF.

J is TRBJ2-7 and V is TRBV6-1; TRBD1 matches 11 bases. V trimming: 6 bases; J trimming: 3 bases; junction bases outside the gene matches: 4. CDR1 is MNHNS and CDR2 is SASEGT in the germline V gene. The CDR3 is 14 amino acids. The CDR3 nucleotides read TGTGCCAGCAGGGCGGGACAGGGGGGCTACGAGCAGTACTTC. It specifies CASRAGQGGYEQYF.

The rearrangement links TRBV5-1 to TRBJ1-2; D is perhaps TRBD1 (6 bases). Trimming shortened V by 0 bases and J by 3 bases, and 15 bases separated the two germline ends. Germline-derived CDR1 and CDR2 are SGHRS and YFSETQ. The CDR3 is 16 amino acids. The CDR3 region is CASSLGRGGADYGYTF. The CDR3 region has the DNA TGCGCCAGCAGCTTGGGTCGGGGGGGCGCAGACTATGGCTACACCTTC.

In DNA form, the CDR3 reads TGCGCCAGCAGCCAACCAGCGGGAGCCTCCCCCGGGAATGAGCAGTTCTTC. As protein: CASSQPAGASPGNEQFF. The chain couples TRBV4-1 to TRBJ2-1; 8 nucleotides match TRBD2. There are 17 residues in the CDR3. Germline CDR1 reads MGHRA; CDR2 reads YSYEKL. The V gene end was trimmed by 2 bases and the J gene end by 7 bases; junction bases not matched to a gene: 13.

This chain's CDR3 is CASRGERRDTEAFF. The CDR3 DNA is TGTGCCAGCAGAGGGGAGCGGAGGGACACTGAAGCTTTCTTT. V usage is TRBV6-5 and J usage is TRBJ1-1; TRBD1 is a possible D gene (5 bases). In germline, CDR1 is MNHEY, CDR2 SVGAGI. Deletions cut 6 bases from V and 3 bases from J, with 14 bases between. This CDR3 region has 14 residues.

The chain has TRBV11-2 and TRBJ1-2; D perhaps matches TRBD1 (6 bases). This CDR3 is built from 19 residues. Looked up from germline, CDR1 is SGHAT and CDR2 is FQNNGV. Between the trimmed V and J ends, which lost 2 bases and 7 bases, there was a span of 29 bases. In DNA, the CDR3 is TGTGCCAGCAGCTTATTTGTCGCCGTGACGGGGCAGGGGTTTACTGGCTACACCTTC. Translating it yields CASSLFVAVTGQGFTGYTF.